The next 22 T cell receptor beta chains were all read from a single sample in a study of post-analysis software for immune sequencing data. Researchers reported that TCR beta cDNA libraries carried unique molecular identifiers. TCRdb reprocessed the PCR reads via MiXCR and lists one record per CDR3 protein. This sample yields about 820,000 distinct CDR3 sequences, of which around 50% are seen a single time; 4.6% belongs to the top ten. These receptors have no identified antigens. Study-level results: With TRBV5-6, TRBV5-1 and TRBV20-1 included, about five TRBV segments were more frequent in patients than in controls.

Sample: blood. The origin of the receptors is a girl aged 10 to 17 with multiple sclerosis.

This clonotype was detected a few times. The CDR3 loop reads CASSHRTEYNEQFF. In DNA, the CDR3 is TGTGCCAGCAGCCATCGGACAGAATACAATGAGCAGTTCTTC. The chain employs TRBV3-1 and TRBJ2-1; tentatively, D is TRBD1 (6 bases). V was cut by 3 bases and J by 4 bases, with 10 bases left in between. Germline V lookup: CDR1 LGHDT, CDR2 YNNKEL (reference sequence). CDR3 size: 14 residues.

The chain links TRBV12-3 or TRBV12-4 to TRBJ1-6; TRBD1 matches 10 bases. The trim removed 4 bases at V and 10 bases at J, leaving 1 base unmatched. This CDR3 is 13 amino acids long. The CDR3 sequence: CASSSDRGSPLHF. CDR3 bases: TGTGCCAGCAGTTCGGACAGGGGGTCACCCCTCCACTTT.

This clonotype has more than one count but fewer than ten. The chain carries TRBV29-1 and TRBJ2-1, with unresolved D. CDR1 SQVTM and CDR2 ANQGSEA come from the germline V gene. V was clipped by 3 bases and J by 9 bases, with 9 bases between them. The CDR3 extends over 11 amino acids. CDR3: CSVEEFIEQFF. The CDR3 DNA follows: TGCAGCGTTGAGGAGTTTATTGAGCAGTTCTTC.

This chain joins TRBV12-3 or TRBV12-4 and TRBJ2-5; no reliable D call. This CDR3 comprises 14 residues. V was trimmed by 1 base and J by 2 bases, leaving 8 bases between them. The CDR3 loop is CASSLVGVQETQYF. The CDR3 nucleotides are TGTGCCAGCAGTTTAGTAGGTGTTCAAGAGACCCAGTACTTC.

V and J are TRBV12-3 or TRBV12-4 and TRBJ2-3; D uncertain. The ends were cut back, 1 base at V and 0 bases at J, with 5 bases in the middle. This CDR3 is 14 amino acids long. For the CDR3, the DNA is TGTGCCAGCAGTTTAGGACATAGCACAGATACGCAGTATTTT. Translated: CASSLGHSTDTQYF.

This clonotype came up once. This chain connects TRBV5-5 to TRBJ2-1; D remains unclear. The CDR3 has 12 residues. Germline V gene lookup returns CDR1 SGHKS and CDR2 YYEKEE (reference sequence). Trimming cost V 3 bases and J 10 bases, with 11 bases left between them. CDR3 coding DNA: TGTGCCAGCAGCTGGGTCCTAGAGGAGCAGTTCTTC. Translation gives CASSWVLEEQFF.

The chain has TRBV7-9 and TRBJ1-1; no firm D call. CDR3 length: 13 residues. V lost 0 bases, J lost 1 base, and 3 bases lay in between. Germline loops: CDR1 SEHNR, CDR2 FQNEAQ (reference sequence). CDR3 sequence reads: CASSLARNTEAFF. The CDR3 nucleotides are TGTGCCAGCAGCTTAGCTAGGAACACTGAAGCTTTCTTT.

V usage is TRBV7-9 and J usage is TRBJ1-1; no firm D call. Per germline, CDR1 SEHNR and CDR2 FQNEAQ (reference sequence). Trimming took 5 bases from V and 1 from J, leaving 8 bases between them. CDR3 size: 13 residues. Here the CDR3 DNA reads TGTGCCAGCAGCCCCCGCACGAACACTGAAGCTTTCTTT. Translated: CASSPRTNTEAFF.

J is TRBJ2-3 and V is TRBV29-1; no firm D call. The V gene lost 6 bases and the J gene lost 1 base, with 14 bases spanning the gap. The CDR3 length is 14 residues. Germline V CDR1 and CDR2: SQVTM, ANQGSEA. CDR3 sequence: CSVWKAAGTDTQYF. Here the CDR3 DNA reads TGCAGCGTCTGGAAGGCGGCGGGCACAGATACGCAGTATTTT.

In regard to this clonotype: At one end, the junction sequence differs from germline, possibly due to a read error. The rearrangement joins TRBV7-8 to TRBJ1-1; D gene ambiguous. The CDR3 consists of 17 residues. Germline CDR1 SGHVS, CDR2 FQNEAQ. CDR3 residues: CASSLERILDMNTEAFF. CDR3 sequence (DNA): TGTGCCAGCAGCTTAGAACGGATCCTCGACATGAACACCGAAGCTTTCTTT.

J is TRBJ2-1 and V is TRBV9; TRBD2 agrees at 7 bases. Germline trimming cut 3 bases from V and 9 bases from J; bases unmatched to any gene: 9. Germline loops: CDR1 SGDLS, CDR2 YYNGEE. This CDR3 contains 14 residues. The CDR3 reads CASSALGGSVEQFF. In DNA, the CDR3 is TGTGCCAGCAGCGCGCTCGGGGGGAGCGTTGAGCAGTTCTTC.

This rearrangement joins TRBV6-1 to TRBJ2-7; weak D call: TRBD1 (6 bases). V shed 2 bases and J shed 6 bases, with 14 bases lying between them. The CDR3 is 14 amino acids. Germline V gene sequence: CDR1 MNHNS, CDR2 SASEGT. For the CDR3, the DNA is TGTGCCAGCAGTGAACAGGGGAATCTGGGCGAGCAGTACTTC. Protein product: CASSEQGNLGEQYF.

This clonotype was seen a few times. The chain has TRBV5-1 and TRBJ2-3; D is undetermined. Trimming pared 1 base from V and 2 bases from J, leaving 11 bases between. This CDR3 is 15 amino acids long. Germline values: CDR1 SGHRS, CDR2 YFSETQ. CDR3 DNA sequence: TGCGCCAGCAGCTTGAACCGACATACCACAGATACGCAGTATTTT. Translated, it gives CASSLNRHTTDTQYF.

The chain links TRBV20-1 to TRBJ2-1, with D uncertain. V was clipped by 2 bases and J by 3 bases, with 14 bases between them. Germline V CDR1 and CDR2: DFQATT, SNEGSKA (reference sequence). This CDR3 spans 15 amino acids. The CDR3 DNA reads TGCAGTGCTAGATCCCTAGAAGGAAACTACAATGAGCAGTTCTTC. Amino acids: CSARSLEGNYNEQFF.

This clonotype came up a few times. This rearrangement joins TRBV6-1 to TRBJ2-7; D may be TRBD1 (5 bases). This CDR3 spans 15 amino acids. V was trimmed by 5 bases and J by 0 bases, leaving 14 bases between them. CDR1 is MNHNS and CDR2 is SASEGT in the germline V gene. CDR3 in amino acids: CASSQELDNSYEQYF. Here the CDR3 DNA reads TGTGCCAGCAGTCAAGAGTTGGACAACTCCTACGAGCAGTACTTC.

This clonotype was recorded a few times. The chain has TRBV4-1 and TRBJ2-5, with D possibly being TRBD2 (6 bases). Trimming removed 0 bases from V and 1 base from J, with 24 bases in between. This CDR3 spans 20 amino acids. CDR1 and CDR2 (germline): MGHRA, YSYEKL. The CDR3 here is CASSQEPGGGGEVIQETQYF. The CDR3, as DNA: TGCGCCAGCAGCCAAGAACCCGGGGGTGGGGGAGAGGTGATCCAAGAGACCCAGTACTTC.

The chain has TRBV29-1 and TRBJ2-5; D may match TRBD1 or TRBD2 (5 bases each). Per the germline V gene, CDR1 is SQVTM and CDR2 is ANQGSEA. The V gene lost 6 bases and the J gene lost 3 bases, with 17 bases spanning the gap. The CDR3 runs 14 residues. This CDR3 is CSVRRALGEETQYF. The CDR3 DNA follows: TGCAGCGTCCGACGAGCATTGGGGGAAGAGACCCAGTACTTC.

This clonotype has more than one count but fewer than ten. The rearrangement links TRBV7-9 to TRBJ2-5; 9 bases are a match to TRBD1. Germline CDR1 reads SEHNR; CDR2 reads FQNEAQ (reference sequence). The CDR3 covers 15 residues. V dropped 1 base and J dropped 4; count of bases not matched to a gene: 4. The CDR3 here is CASSLGQGVLETQYF. CDR3 in DNA: TGTGCCAGCAGCTTAGGACAGGGGGTTTTAGAGACCCAGTACTTC.

The V and J genes are TRBV20-1 and TRBJ1-1, with 7 bases fitting TRBD1. V shed 2 bases, J shed 0 bases, and the junction held 3 bases outside the gene matches. CDR1 is DFQATT and CDR2 is SNEGSKA in the germline V gene (reference sequence). This CDR3 has 14 residues. CDR3 protein: CSARNRGLNTEAFF. CDR3 coding DNA: TGCAGTGCTAGAAACAGGGGATTGAACACTGAAGCTTTCTTT.

CDR3 amino acids: CASSGVSPYEQYF. Written as DNA, the CDR3 is TGTGCCAGCAGCGGGGTGAGTCCCTACGAGCAGTACTTC. The gene calls are TRBV2 and TRBJ2-7, with a possible D match to TRBD2 (5 bases). The germline V gene has CDR1 SNHLY and CDR2 FYNNEI. The CDR3 extends over 13 amino acids. V shed 6 bases and J shed 2 bases, with 11 bases lying between them.

The rearrangement links TRBV15 to TRBJ2-1; 7 positions match TRBD1. The trim removed 2 bases at V and 4 bases at J, leaving 5 bases unmatched. Germline V gene data show CDR1 as LNHNV and CDR2 as YYDKDF (reference sequence). The CDR3 is 15 amino acids. The chain's CDR3 is CATSRPGQTYNEQFF. The CDR3 bases are TGTGCCACCAGCAGACCGGGACAGACGTACAATGAGCAGTTCTTC.

This clonotype was detected only a few times. The V and J genes are TRBV24-1 and TRBJ2-3; D uncertain. This CDR3 region has 13 residues. The V gene lost 5 bases and the J gene lost 8 bases, with 13 bases spanning the gap. The germline gives CDR1 KGHDR, CDR2 SFDVKD. This CDR3 is CATSAPSIGTQYF. DNA of the CDR3: TGTGCCACCAGTGCCCCTAGTATCGGTACGCAGTATTTT.